This paragraph covers one T cell receptor beta chain sequence. Its matching antigen is unknown. The CDR3 loop spans 14 amino acids. In germline, CDR1 is KGHDR, CDR2 SFDVKD. Trimming stripped 4 bases from V and 4 bases from J, with 12 bases between. The data are from a study of post-analysis software for immune sequencing data. General observations from the study: Among about 5 TRBV segments more frequent in patients than controls were TRBV5-6, TRBV5-1 and TRBV20-1.

cDNA libraries of TCR beta carried unique molecular identifiers. MiXCR was run by TCRdb on the PCR reads, yielding one entry per CDR3 protein. Among approximately 630,000 distinct CDR3 sequences listed, 59% were seen once. The rearrangement links TRBV24-1 to TRBJ1-2, with D tentatively TRBD1 (5 bases). Sequenced input: blood. This clonotype was sampled from a girl aged 2 to 10 with multiple sclerosis. The CDR3 region has the DNA TGTGCCACCAGTGACCCCCGGGACGGCTATGGCTACACCTTC. It yields the protein CATSDPRDGYGYTF.